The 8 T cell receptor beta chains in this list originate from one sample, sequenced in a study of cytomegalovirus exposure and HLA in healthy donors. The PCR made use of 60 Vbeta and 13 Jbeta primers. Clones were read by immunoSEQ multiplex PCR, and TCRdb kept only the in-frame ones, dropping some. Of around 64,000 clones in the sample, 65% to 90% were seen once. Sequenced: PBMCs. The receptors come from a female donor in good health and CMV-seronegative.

The CDR3, as DNA: TGTGCCAGCAGTGGCAGGGAATTCTACGAGCAGTACTTC. Amino acid sequence: CASSGREFYEQYF. This chain uses TRBV2 with TRBJ2-7, with D perhaps TRBD1 (5 bases). This CDR3 is built from 13 residues. Deletions cut 4 bases from V and 3 bases from J, with 10 bases between. CDR1 is SNHLY, CDR2 FYNNEI, per germline.

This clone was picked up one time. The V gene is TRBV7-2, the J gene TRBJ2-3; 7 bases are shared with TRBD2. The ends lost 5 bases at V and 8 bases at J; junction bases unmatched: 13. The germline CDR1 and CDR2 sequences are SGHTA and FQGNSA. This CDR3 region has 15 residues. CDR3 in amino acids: CASSETGTKGGTQYF. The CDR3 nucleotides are TGTGCCAGCAGCGAAACCGGGACTAAGGGAGGTACGCAGTATTTT.

The CDR3 is CASSPIPGSGGGSYNEQFF. DNA for the CDR3: TGTGCCAGCAGTCCTATCCCTGGGTCAGGGGGCGGATCCTACAATGAGCAGTTCTTC. This chain uses TRBV28 with TRBJ2-1, with 8 bases matching TRBD1. The CDR3 has 19 amino acids. J was trimmed by 1 base and V by 5 bases; bases with no gene match: 16. Germline assignment: CDR1 MDHEN and CDR2 SYDVKM.

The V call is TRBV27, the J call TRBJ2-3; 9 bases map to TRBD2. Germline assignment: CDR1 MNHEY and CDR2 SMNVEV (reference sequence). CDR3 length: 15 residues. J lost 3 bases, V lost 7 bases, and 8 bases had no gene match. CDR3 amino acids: CASTSSGLATDTQYF. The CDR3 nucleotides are TGTGCCAGCACCTCTTCGGGACTAGCAACAGATACGCAGTATTTT.

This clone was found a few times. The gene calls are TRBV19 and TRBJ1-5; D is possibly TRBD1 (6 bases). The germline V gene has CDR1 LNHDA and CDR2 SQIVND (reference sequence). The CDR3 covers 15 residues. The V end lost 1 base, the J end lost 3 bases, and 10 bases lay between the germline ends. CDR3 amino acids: CASSIVGQINQPQHF. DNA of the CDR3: TGTGCCAGTAGTATAGTCGGACAGATCAATCAGCCCCAGCATTTT.

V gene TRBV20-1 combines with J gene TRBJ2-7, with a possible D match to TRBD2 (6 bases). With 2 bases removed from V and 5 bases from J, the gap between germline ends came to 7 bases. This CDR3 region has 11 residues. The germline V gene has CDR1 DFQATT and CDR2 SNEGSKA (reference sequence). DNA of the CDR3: TGCAGTGCTAGAAGGACTAACGAGCAGTACTTC. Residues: CSARRTNEQYF.

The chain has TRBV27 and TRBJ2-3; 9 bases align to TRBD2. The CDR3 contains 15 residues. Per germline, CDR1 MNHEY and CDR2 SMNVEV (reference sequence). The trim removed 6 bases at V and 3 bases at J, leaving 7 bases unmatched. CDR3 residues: CASRLGGRGTDTQYF. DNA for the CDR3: TGTGCCAGCAGACTCGGCGGGAGGGGAACAGATACGCAGTATTTT.

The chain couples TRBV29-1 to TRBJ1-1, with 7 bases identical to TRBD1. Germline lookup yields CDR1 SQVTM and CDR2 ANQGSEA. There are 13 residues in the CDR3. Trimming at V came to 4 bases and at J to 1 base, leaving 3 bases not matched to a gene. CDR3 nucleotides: TGCAGCGTTGTTCGGACAGGGAACACTGAAGCTTTCTTT. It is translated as CSVVRTGNTEAFF.